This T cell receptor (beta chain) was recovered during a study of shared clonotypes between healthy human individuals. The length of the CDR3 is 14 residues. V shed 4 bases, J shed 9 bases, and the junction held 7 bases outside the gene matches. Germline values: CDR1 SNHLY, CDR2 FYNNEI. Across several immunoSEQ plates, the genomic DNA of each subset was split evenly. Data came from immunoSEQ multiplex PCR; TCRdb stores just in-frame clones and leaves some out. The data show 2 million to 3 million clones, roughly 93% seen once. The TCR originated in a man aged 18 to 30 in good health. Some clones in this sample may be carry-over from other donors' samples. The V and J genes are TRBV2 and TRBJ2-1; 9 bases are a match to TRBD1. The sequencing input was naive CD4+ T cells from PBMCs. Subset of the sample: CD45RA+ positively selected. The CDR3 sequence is CASSVGQGFTEQFF. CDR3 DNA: TGTGCCAGCAGTGTGGGACAGGGATTCACTGAGCAGTTCTTC.